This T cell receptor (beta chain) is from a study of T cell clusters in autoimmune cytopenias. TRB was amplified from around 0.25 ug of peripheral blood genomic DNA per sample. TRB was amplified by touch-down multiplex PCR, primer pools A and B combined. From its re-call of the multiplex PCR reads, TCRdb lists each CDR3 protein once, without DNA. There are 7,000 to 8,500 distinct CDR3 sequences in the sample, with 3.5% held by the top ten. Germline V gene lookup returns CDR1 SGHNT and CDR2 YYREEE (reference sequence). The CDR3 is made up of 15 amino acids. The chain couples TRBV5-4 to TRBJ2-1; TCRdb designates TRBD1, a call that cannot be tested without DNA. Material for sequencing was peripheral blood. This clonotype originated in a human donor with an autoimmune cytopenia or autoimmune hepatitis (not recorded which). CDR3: CASSFERGERNEQFF.